Included here is one T cell receptor beta chain sequence, with context. The antigen is unknown. This CDR3 has 14 residues. The V gene's germline CDR1 is WSHSY and CDR2 SAAADI. Between the trimmed V and J ends, which lost 1 base and 12 bases, there was a span of 16 bases. Clones were sequenced by immunoSEQ multiplex PCR, and TCRdb holds only the in-frame ones, with some missing. The sample carries roughly 25,000 clones, around 94% recorded once. This record belongs to a study of graft-versus-host responses after intestinal transplantation. Study summary: Anti-thymocyte globulin was used for induction in all recipients, who then took tacrolimus and steroids for about three years. Study-level points and caveats: GvH clones surfaced in recipient marrow, some emerging earlier in ileum or blood.

The material sequenced was PBMCs, taken roughly 30 days after intestinal transplant. The genes are TRBV10-2 and TRBJ2-1; possible D gene TRBD2, 6 bases. The TCR sequence derives from a human patient who received an intestinal transplant, so some T cells may come from the graft donor. The CDR3: CASSEFGGADGQFF. The CDR3 nucleotides read TGCGCCAGCAGTGAGTTCGGGGGAGCAGATGGGCAGTTCTTC.